Presented here are 11 T cell receptor beta chains from one specimen sequenced in a study of OX40 agonist ivuxolimab in advanced cancers. The library was obtained by the immunoSEQ multiplex PCR assay. TCRdb stores this immuneACCESS table with in-frame sequences only. Part of the clones is absent; in the studies checked, under half of the shortfall reflects unresolved V genes, and no reason is known for the rest. For this sample there are some 60,000 clones; 94% appear just once. The ten top clones hold around 20% of the sample. Sequencing used CD4+ or CD8+ T cells sorted from blood, obtained in a trial of the OX40 agonist ivuxolimab. Receptor source: an adult with an advanced solid tumor such as melanoma, head and neck, liver or kidney cancer.

The V gene is TRBV9, the J gene TRBJ2-1; tentative D call: TRBD2 (5 bases). The germline V and J ends were trimmed by 3 bases and 0 bases, with 16 bases remaining between them. The CDR3 spans 17 residues. The germline V gene has CDR1 SGDLS and CDR2 YYNGEE. The CDR3 sequence: CASSERSGTSSYNEQFF. CDR3 DNA sequence: TGTGCCAGCAGCGAGAGAAGCGGAACAAGCTCCTACAATGAGCAGTTCTTC.

V gene TRBV19 combines with J gene TRBJ1-4; D is perhaps TRBD1 (5 bases). The CDR3 consists of 15 residues. Per the germline V gene, CDR1 is LNHDA and CDR2 is SQIVND (reference sequence). V lost 7 bases, J lost 5 bases, and 17 bases lay in between. The CDR3 region is CASIPGWGRNEKLFF. CDR3 DNA sequence: TGTGCCAGTATCCCCGGTTGGGGGAGAAATGAAAAACTGTTTTTT.

This chain links TRBV14 with TRBJ2-1; 7 bases agree with TRBD2. The CDR3 totals 13 residues. CDR1 is SGHDN, CDR2 FVKESK, per germline. J was trimmed by 8 bases and V by 1 base; bases with no gene match: 2. CDR3 region: CASSQVLAYEQFF. The CDR3 coding sequence is TGTGCCAGCAGCCAAGTACTAGCGTATGAGCAGTTCTTC.

This clone has only one observation. The rearrangement uses TRBV29-1 and TRBJ2-7; no clear D. The CDR3 covers 15 residues. Between the trimmed V and J ends, which lost 2 bases and 4 bases, there was a span of 18 bases. The germline V gene has CDR1 SQVTM and CDR2 ANQGSEA. The CDR3 region is CSVESLRQLDYEQYF. Written as DNA, the CDR3 is TGCAGCGTTGAATCCCTGCGCCAGCTTGATTACGAGCAGTACTTC.

V is TRBV19 and J is TRBJ2-6; 7 positions match TRBD1. The V and J ends lost 11 bases and 0 bases, in that order; junction bases with no gene match: 16. Germline CDR1 reads LNHDA; CDR2 reads SQIVND (reference sequence). This CDR3 is built from 18 residues. CDR3 coding DNA: TGTGCCTGCGGAGCGTGGGACAGATTATTCTCTGGGGCCAACGTCCTGACTTTC. It translates to CACGAWDRLFSGANVLTF.

The CDR3 loop is CASSPKSSYEQYF. DNA for the CDR3: TGTGCCAGCAGCCCAAAGAGCTCCTACGAGCAGTACTTC. The rearrangement uses TRBV14 and TRBJ2-7; no clear D. Per germline, CDR1 SGHDN and CDR2 FVKESK. The CDR3 is 13 residues long. The ends were cut back, 4 bases at V and 0 bases at J, with 7 bases in the middle.

This chain joins TRBV7-9 and TRBJ1-2; D gene unclear. The CDR3 length is 14 residues. Germline CDR1 and CDR2: SEHNR and FQNEAQ (reference sequence). V lost 0 bases, J lost 4 bases, and 9 bases lay in between. The CDR3 loop is CASSLAPVSYGYTF. The CDR3, as DNA: TGTGCCAGCAGCTTAGCGCCAGTTAGCTATGGCTACACCTTC.

The chain couples TRBV4-2 to TRBJ2-7; D gene unclear. This CDR3 contains 13 residues. From germline, CDR1 is LGHNA and CDR2 YNFKEQ. Trimming removed 1 base from V and 5 bases from J, with 9 bases in between. The CDR3 coding sequence is TGTGCCAGCAGCCAAGGGGGTCGGCACGAGCAGTACTTC. This codes for CASSQGGRHEQYF.

The chain carries TRBV6-5 and TRBJ2-7; 8 bases match TRBD1. The CDR3 runs 14 residues. Germline loops: CDR1 MNHEY, CDR2 SVGAGI. V lost 6 bases and J lost 2; bases outside the gene matches: 6. The CDR3 loop reads CASSFGQGTYEQYF. CDR3 in DNA: TGTGCCAGCAGCTTTGGACAGGGAACCTACGAGCAGTACTTC.

A single count supports this clone. V usage is TRBV4-1 and J usage is TRBJ2-5; the match to TRBD1 covers 7 bases. Germline V gene data show CDR1 as MGHRA and CDR2 as YSYEKL. CDR3 length: 16 residues. V lost 1 base and J lost 2; bases outside the gene matches: 7. CDR3 sequence (DNA): TGCGCCAGCAGCCAAGGTGCCGGGACAGTTCAAGAGACCCAGTACTTC. Its translation is CASSQGAGTVQETQYF.

This clone appeared a single time. The CDR3 protein is CASSPPGLAVPTGELFF. CDR3 DNA: TGCGCCAGCAGCCCTCCGGGACTAGCGGTCCCCACCGGGGAGCTGTTTTTT. This rearrangement joins TRBV5-1 to TRBJ2-2; TRBD2 agrees at 11 bases. Germline lookup yields CDR1 SGHRS and CDR2 YFSETQ. The CDR3 extends over 17 amino acids. Trimming cost V 4 bases and J 4 bases; bases outside gene matches: 9.